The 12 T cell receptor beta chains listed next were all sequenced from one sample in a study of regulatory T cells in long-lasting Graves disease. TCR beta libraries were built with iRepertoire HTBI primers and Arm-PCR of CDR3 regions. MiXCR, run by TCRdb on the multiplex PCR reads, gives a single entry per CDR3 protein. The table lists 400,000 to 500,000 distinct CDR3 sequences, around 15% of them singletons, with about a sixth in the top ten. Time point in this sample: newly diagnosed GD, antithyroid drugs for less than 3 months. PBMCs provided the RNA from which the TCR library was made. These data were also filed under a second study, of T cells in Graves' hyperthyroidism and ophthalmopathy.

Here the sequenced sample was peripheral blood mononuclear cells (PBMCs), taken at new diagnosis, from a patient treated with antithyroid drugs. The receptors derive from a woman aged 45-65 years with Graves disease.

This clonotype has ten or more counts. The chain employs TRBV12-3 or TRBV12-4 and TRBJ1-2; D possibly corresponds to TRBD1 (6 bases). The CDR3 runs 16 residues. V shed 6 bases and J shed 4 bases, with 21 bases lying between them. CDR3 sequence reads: CASRETGRDVGYGYTF. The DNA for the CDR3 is TGTGCCAGCAGGGAAACAGGGAGGGACGTGGGCTATGGCTACACCTTC.

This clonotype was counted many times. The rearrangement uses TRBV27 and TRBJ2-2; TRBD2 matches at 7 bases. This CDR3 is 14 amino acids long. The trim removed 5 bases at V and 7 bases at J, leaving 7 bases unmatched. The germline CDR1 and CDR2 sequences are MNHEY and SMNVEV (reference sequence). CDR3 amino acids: CASSPPWGGGELFF. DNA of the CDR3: TGTGCCAGCAGTCCCCCCTGGGGGGGCGGGGAGCTGTTTTTT.

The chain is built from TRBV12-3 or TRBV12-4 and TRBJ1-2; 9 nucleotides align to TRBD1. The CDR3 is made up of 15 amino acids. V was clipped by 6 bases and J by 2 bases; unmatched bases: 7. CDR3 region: CASSPTGGGNYGYTF. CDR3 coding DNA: TGTGCCAGCAGCCCGACAGGGGGAGGCAACTATGGCTACACCTTC.

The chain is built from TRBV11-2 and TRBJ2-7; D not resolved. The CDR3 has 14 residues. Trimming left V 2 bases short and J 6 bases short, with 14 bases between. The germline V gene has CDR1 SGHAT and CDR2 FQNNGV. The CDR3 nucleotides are TGTGCCAGCAGCTTACCGGCAGCTCTCTCCGAGCAGTACTTC. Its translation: CASSLPAALSEQYF.

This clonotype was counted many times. The CDR3, as DNA: TGTGCCAGCAGACAACAGGGGGCCGCCCGCACAGATACGCAGTATTTT. Translating it yields CASRQQGAARTDTQYF. This sequence joins TRBV6-1 and TRBJ2-3; 9 nucleotides align to TRBD1. Looked up from germline, CDR1 is MNHNS and CDR2 is SASEGT. The CDR3 spans 16 residues. V shed 6 bases and J 1 base; nucleotides not matched to a gene: 8.

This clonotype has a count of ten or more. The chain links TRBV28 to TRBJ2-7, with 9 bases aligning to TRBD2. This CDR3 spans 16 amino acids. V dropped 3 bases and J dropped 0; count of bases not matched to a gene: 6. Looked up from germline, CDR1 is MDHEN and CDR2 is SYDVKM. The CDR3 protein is CASSFPLSGSSYEQYF. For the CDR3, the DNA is TGTGCCAGCAGTTTCCCCCTTAGCGGGAGCTCCTACGAGCAGTACTTC. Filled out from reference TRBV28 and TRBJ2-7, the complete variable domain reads DVKVTQSSRYLVKRTGEKVFLECVQDMDHENMFWYRQDPGLGLRLIYFSYDVKMKEKGDIPEGYSVSREKKERFSLILESASTNQTSMYLCASSFPLSGSSYEQYFGPGTRLTVT.

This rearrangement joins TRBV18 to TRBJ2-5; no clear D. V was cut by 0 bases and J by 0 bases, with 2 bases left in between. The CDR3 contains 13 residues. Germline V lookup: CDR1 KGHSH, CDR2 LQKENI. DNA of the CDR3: TGTGCCAGCTCACCACCGGACCAAGAGACCCAGTACTTC. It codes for CASSPPDQETQYF.

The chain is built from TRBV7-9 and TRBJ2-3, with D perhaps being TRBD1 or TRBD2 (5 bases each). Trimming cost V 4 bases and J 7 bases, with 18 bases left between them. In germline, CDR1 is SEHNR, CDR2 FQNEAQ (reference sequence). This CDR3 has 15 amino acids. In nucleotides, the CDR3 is TGTGCCAGCAGCTCCCTAAGGGGTCGGGATAATACGCAGTATTTT. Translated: CASSSLRGRDNTQYF.

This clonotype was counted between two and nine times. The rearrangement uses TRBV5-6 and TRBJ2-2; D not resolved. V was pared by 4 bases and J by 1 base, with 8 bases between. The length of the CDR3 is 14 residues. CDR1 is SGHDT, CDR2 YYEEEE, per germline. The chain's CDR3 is CASSSPWNTGELFF. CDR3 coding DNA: TGTGCCAGCAGCAGCCCTTGGAACACCGGGGAGCTGTTTTTT.

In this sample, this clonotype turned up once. The CDR3 protein is CASRLMVGEETQYF. The CDR3 DNA follows: TGCGCCAGCAGGTTAATGGTAGGGGAAGAGACCCAGTACTTC. The J gene is TRBJ2-5, the V gene TRBV5-1; weak D call: TRBD1 (5 bases). The V and J ends lost 5 bases and 3 bases respectively, with 14 bases between them. This CDR3 spans 14 amino acids. Germline V lookup: CDR1 SGHRS, CDR2 YFSETQ.

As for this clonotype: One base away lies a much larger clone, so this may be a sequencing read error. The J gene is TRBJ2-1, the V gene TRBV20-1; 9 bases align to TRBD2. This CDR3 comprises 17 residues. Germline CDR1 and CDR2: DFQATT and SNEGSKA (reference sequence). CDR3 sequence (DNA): TGCAGTGCTAGAGATAGGGCCAGGCTAGCGGGATACAATGAGCAGCTCTTC. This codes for CSARDRARLAGYNEQLF.

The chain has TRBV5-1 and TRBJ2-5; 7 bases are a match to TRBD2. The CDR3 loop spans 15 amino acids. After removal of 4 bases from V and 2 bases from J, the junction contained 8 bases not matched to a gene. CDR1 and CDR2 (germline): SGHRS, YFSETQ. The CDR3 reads CASSPVPGGQETQYF. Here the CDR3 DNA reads TGCGCCAGCAGCCCCGTCCCCGGGGGGCAAGAGACCCAGTACTTC.